The clone carrying this T cell receptor (beta chain) was counted between two and nine times. The data originate from a study of blood T cell repertoires in COVID-19. Authors' processing steps: Reference gene primers were amplified, and this amplification served to estimate nucleated cell counts. Measured with immunoSEQ multiplex PCR; TCRdb has only the in-frame clones, and not every one. For V, J and clone size, that table is used; D and trimming come from the DNA. This table holds 150,000 to 200,000 clones, roughly 77% found once. The specimen was PBMCs or T cells enriched from blood (not recorded which). The source of this sequence is a woman aged 50 to 60 with acute COVID-19.

CDR3 bases: TGCGCCAGCCCGACAGTGATTAATGAAAAACTGTTTTTT. Amino acids: CASPTVINEKLFF. The chain links TRBV10-1 to TRBJ1-4, with D possibly being TRBD1 (5 bases). The germline gives CDR1 WNHNN, CDR2 SYGVQD (reference sequence). The CDR3 covers 13 residues. Between the trimmed V and J ends, which lost 8 bases and 4 bases, there was a span of 11 bases.